This T cell receptor (beta chain) was observed in a study of identical twins. Whole-study results and caveats: Models predicted too little out-of-frame TCR alpha sharing in monozygotic twins. Invariant MAIT and iNKT cells are populations that could partly confound zero-insertion analyses. Some out-of-frame alpha sequences were shared by twins, and these showed excess low generation probability.

Healthy Caucasians provided all donations. Using its own MiXCR run on the 5' RACE reads, TCRdb lists one record per CDR3 protein. This table has some 1,700,000 distinct CDR3 sequences, less than 35% appearing once. V was pared by 4 bases and J by 0 bases, with 11 bases between. The CDR3 consists of 15 residues. CDR1 and CDR2 from the germline V gene are LGHNA and YNFKEQ. Remarks on this clonotype: What it binds is not known.

This sequence joins TRBV4-2 and TRBJ2-3; D not certain. Material: cord blood. This clonotype originated in a newborn girl in good health. The chain's CDR3 is CASSPFPESTDTQYF. DNA of the CDR3: TGTGCCAGCAGCCCCTTCCCGGAAAGCACAGATACGCAGTATTTT.